One sample yielded the 29 T cell receptor beta chains listed below, sequenced in a study of blood T cells in healthy people across ages. Next came a second PCR, run for roughly 6 to 11 cycles, which used a sample-barcoded 5' primer along with a J-beta primer mix. TCRdb analysed the 5' RACE reads with MiXCR anew, one entry per CDR3 protein. The sample consists of about 830,000 distinct CDR3 sequences, 62% of them appearing once. The sequenced sample consisted of blood. These receptors were obtained from a man aged 30-40 years in good health.

The chain uses TRBV7-7 and TRBJ2-1; TRBD2 matches 8 bases. Germline lookup yields CDR1 SSHAT and CDR2 FNYEAQ (reference sequence). Trimming took 1 base from V and 5 from J; bases not matched to a gene: 7. The CDR3 extends over 16 amino acids. The CDR3 spells CASSLEPAGADNEQFF. CDR3 bases: TGTGCCAGCAGCTTAGAGCCAGCGGGGGCGGACAATGAGCAGTTCTTC. Drawing the rest from reference TRBV7-7 and TRBJ2-1, the complete variable domain is GAGVSQSPRYKVTKRGQDVTLRCDPISSHATLYWYQQALGQGPEFLTYFNYEAQPDKSGLPSDRFSAERPEGSISTLTIQRTEQRDSAMYRCASSLEPAGADNEQFFGPGTRLTVL.

The rearrangement joins TRBV7-9 to TRBJ2-7; 8 nucleotides align to TRBD2. Trimming took 6 bases from V and 3 from J; bases not matched to a gene: 10. From germline, CDR1 is SEHNR and CDR2 FQNEAQ (reference sequence). The CDR3 extends over 15 amino acids. The CDR3 coding sequence is TGTGCCAGCAGAACCGGCGGGGGGCGAGGCTACGAGCAGTACTTC. It yields the protein CASRTGGGRGYEQYF.

This chain links TRBV4-2 with TRBJ1-5, with D possibly TRBD1 on 5 matching bases. Trimming took off 0 bases at V and 0 bases at J, with 12 bases between the two ends. This CDR3 has 17 amino acids. Germline V gene lookup returns CDR1 LGHNA and CDR2 YNFKEQ. As DNA, the CDR3 is TGTGCCAGCAGCCAAGATGCAGGGATTTATAGCAATCAGCCCCAGCATTTT. Protein: CASSQDAGIYSNQPQHF.

This clonotype was detected only once. The chain employs TRBV6-1 and TRBJ2-3; 9 bases are shared with TRBD2. The CDR3 is made up of 15 amino acids. CDR1 is MNHNS and CDR2 is SASEGT in the germline V gene. V lost 4 bases to trimming and J lost 4 bases; unmatched junction nucleotides: 6. CDR3 residues: CASSVQRGAADTQYF. CDR3 in DNA: TGTGCCAGCAGTGTCCAGCGGGGGGCTGCAGATACGCAGTATTTT.

The V and J genes are TRBV7-9 and TRBJ2-7, with a weak D call TRBD2 (5 bases). The CDR3 contains 14 residues. Germline lookup yields CDR1 SEHNR and CDR2 FQNEAQ (reference sequence). Trimming shortened V by 7 bases and J by 1 base, and 14 bases separated the two germline ends. The CDR3 DNA reads TGTGCCAGCATCCCGACCGGCGGGTCCTACGAGCAGTACTTC. Translating it yields CASIPTGGSYEQYF.

This clonotype was seen only a few times. This sequence joins TRBV30 and TRBJ2-1; D not resolved. The V gene lost 2 bases and the J gene lost 8 bases, with 7 bases spanning the gap. The CDR3 extends over 11 amino acids. CDR1 is GTSNPN, CDR2 SVGIG, per germline (reference sequence). In DNA form, the CDR3 reads TGTGCCTGGAGTTGGACCCATGAGCAGTTCTTC. Amino acids: CAWSWTHEQFF.

The chain has TRBV7-2 and TRBJ2-5; TRBD2 matches at 10 bases. The germline CDR1 and CDR2 sequences are SGHTA and FQGNSA. V was pared by 2 bases and J by 5 bases, with 8 bases of the junction left unmatched. This CDR3 is built from 16 residues. CDR3 residues: CASSLRLAGSRETQYF. The CDR3, as DNA: TGTGCCAGCAGCTTAAGACTAGCGGGCAGCCGGGAGACCCAGTACTTC. Full variable domain (rest looked up from reference TRBV7-2 and TRBJ2-5): GAGVSQSPSNKVTEKGKDVELRCDPISGHTALYWYRQSLGQGLEFLIYFQGNSAPDKSGLPSDRFSAERTGGSVSTLTIQRTQQEDSAVYLCASSLRLAGSRETQYFGPGTRLLVL.

The CDR3 sequence is CASSPGGLATYEQYF. In nucleotides, the CDR3 is TGTGCCAGCAGCCCCGGGGGACTAGCGACCTACGAGCAGTACTTC. The rearrangement links TRBV7-9 to TRBJ2-7, with 10 positions matching TRBD2. V gave up 5 bases and J gave up 2 bases; unmatched junction bases: 6. Germline V CDR1 and CDR2: SEHNR, FQNEAQ (reference sequence). The CDR3 totals 15 residues.

The chain joins TRBV7-8 to TRBJ2-6; D is unclear. The CDR3 has 12 amino acids. V lost 5 bases and J lost 11, with 10 bases in between. CDR1 is SGHVS, CDR2 FQNEAQ, per germline. As DNA, the CDR3 is TGTGCCAGCAGCCCCCGAGTCTACGTCCTGACTTTC. Translated, it gives CASSPRVYVLTF.

The gene calls are TRBV5-1 and TRBJ1-2; tentative D call: TRBD1 (6 bases). The CDR3 runs to 15 residues. CDR1 is SGHRS and CDR2 is YFSETQ in the germline V gene. V was cut by 2 bases and J by 2 bases, with 13 bases left in between. The DNA for the CDR3 is TGCGCCAGCAGCTTCCGACAGGCGACCAACTATGGCTACACCTTC. Its translation is CASSFRQATNYGYTF. The variable domain in full, completed from reference TRBV5-1 and TRBJ1-2, reads KAGVTQTPRYLIKTRGQQVTLSCSPISGHRSVSWYQQTPGQGLQFLFEYFSETQRNKGNFPGRFSGRQFSNSRSEMNVSTLELGDSALYLCASSFRQATNYGYTFGSGTRLTVV.

The V gene is TRBV20-1, the J gene TRBJ2-7; no reliable D call. This CDR3 region has 13 residues. V shed 2 bases and J shed 7 bases, with 15 bases lying between them. Germline V gene sequence: CDR1 DFQATT, CDR2 SNEGSKA (reference sequence). The CDR3 sequence is CSARPKSRREQYF. For the CDR3, the DNA is TGCAGTGCTAGACCTAAGTCCAGGCGGGAGCAGTACTTC.

This clonotype occurred a few times. This chain joins TRBV12-3 or TRBV12-4 and TRBJ2-1; D is unclear. The V end was cut by 6 bases, the J end by 5 bases, with 14 bases between. The CDR3 sequence is 14 residues long. As DNA, the CDR3 is TGTGCCAGCAGGGCCGTCTATGTAGACAATGAGCAGTTCTTC. Its translation is CASRAVYVDNEQFF.

This clonotype appeared once. This chain uses TRBV6-5 with TRBJ2-1; no clear D. Trimming stripped 0 bases from V and 6 bases from J, with 9 bases between. Germline CDR1 is MNHEY and CDR2 is SVGAGI. The CDR3 contains 14 residues. The CDR3 coding sequence is TGTGCCAGCAGTTACTCGGGCTGGAGCAATGAGCAGTTCTTC. As protein: CASSYSGWSNEQFF.

This clonotype was seen a few times. The chain is built from TRBV7-2 and TRBJ1-2, with D maybe TRBD1 (6 bases). This CDR3 region has 12 residues. The ends were cut back, 1 base at V and 7 bases at J, with 7 bases in the middle. Germline CDR1 and CDR2: SGHTA and FQGNSA. The CDR3 sequence is CASSLGGRGYTF. CDR3 in DNA: TGTGCCAGCAGCTTAGGGGGGCGTGGCTACACCTTC.

The chain uses TRBV7-3 and TRBJ2-1, with unresolved D. The CDR3 runs 16 residues. The germline V gene encodes CDR1 SGHTA and CDR2 FQGTGA. Trimming stripped 5 bases from V and 10 bases from J, with 24 bases between. CDR3 region: CASSPSLVRTSEEQFF. DNA of the CDR3: TGTGCCAGCAGCCCGAGCCTAGTAAGGACGTCTGAGGAGCAGTTCTTC.

The chain is built from TRBV7-6 and TRBJ2-7; D is unresolved. The J call is uncertain, as TRBJ2-5 better fits the DNA end. The CDR3 totals 16 residues. The germline V gene has CDR1 SGHVS and CDR2 FNYEAQ. The CDR3 loop reads CASSLEVSIGVETQYF. The DNA of the CDR3 is TGTGCCAGCAGCTTAGAAGTATCCATTGGCGTGGAGACCCAGTACTTC.

This clonotype was counted between two and nine times. V usage is TRBV12-3 or TRBV12-4 and J usage is TRBJ2-7, with D unresolved. This CDR3 region has 13 residues. V lost 5 bases to trimming and J lost 2 bases, with 10 bases between them. The CDR3 DNA follows: TGTGCCAGCAGTCGTGGAAACACCTACGAGCAGTACTTC. Translated: CASSRGNTYEQYF.

This sequence joins TRBV7-8 and TRBJ1-4; possible D gene TRBD1, 5 bases. The CDR3 runs 14 residues. Trimming pared 6 bases from V and 8 bases from J, leaving 16 bases between. Germline values: CDR1 SGHVS, CDR2 FQNEAQ. The CDR3 protein is CASRGTDRGEKLFF. CDR3 coding DNA: TGTGCCAGCAGGGGGACCGACAGAGGAGAAAAACTGTTTTTT. Looking up the rest from reference TRBV7-8 and TRBJ1-4 gives the full variable domain: GAGVSQSPRYKVAKRGQDVALRCDPISGHVSLFWYQQALGQGPEFLTYFQNEAQLDKSGLPSDRFFAERPEGSVSTLKIQRTQQEDSAVYLCASRGTDRGEKLFFGSGTQLSVL.

This chain connects TRBV5-1 to TRBJ1-4, with TRBD1 as a possible D gene (6 bases). Per germline, CDR1 SGHRS and CDR2 YFSETQ. The CDR3 runs 15 residues. V was trimmed by 4 bases and J by 3 bases, leaving 13 bases between them. The CDR3 region is CASSPIPGANEKLFF. The CDR3, as DNA: TGCGCCAGCAGCCCTATTCCAGGGGCTAATGAAAAACTGTTTTTT.

Note on this clonotype: A much more abundant neighbour one base away suggests this may be a read error. The chain joins TRBV12-3 or TRBV12-4 to TRBJ2-7; D is unresolved. CDR3 length equals 11 residues. The germline V and J ends were trimmed by 3 bases and 9 bases, with 9 bases remaining between them. Here the CDR3 DNA reads TGTGCCAGCAGTTTTGGCCTCGGGCAGTACTTC. Protein sequence: CASSFGLGQYF.

Only a few counts were recorded for this clonotype. The V and J genes are TRBV7-2 and TRBJ2-3; 11 nucleotides align to TRBD2. Germline lookup yields CDR1 SGHTA and CDR2 FQGNSA. V lost 5 bases to trimming and J lost 2 bases; unmatched junction nucleotides: 9. This CDR3 is built from 17 residues. The CDR3 reads CASSSSGTSGVTDTQYF. DNA of the CDR3: TGTGCCAGCAGCAGTTCCGGGACTAGCGGCGTCACAGATACGCAGTATTTT.

The J gene is TRBJ2-1, the V gene TRBV7-6; 13 bases fit TRBD2. The CDR3 runs 16 residues. V was pared by 5 bases and J by 5 bases, with 6 bases of the junction left unmatched. Germline CDR1 and CDR2: SGHVS and FNYEAQ. The CDR3 is CASSPRGLAGDNEQFF. CDR3 DNA: TGTGCCAGCAGCCCAAGAGGACTAGCGGGGGACAATGAGCAGTTCTTC.

The gene calls are TRBV10-3 and TRBJ2-1; a weak D match, TRBD1 (5 bases). V dropped 0 bases and J dropped 3 bases, with 15 bases sitting between them. The CDR3 consists of 17 residues. Germline V CDR1 and CDR2: ENHRY, SYGVKD. The DNA of the CDR3 is TGTGCCATCAGTGAGTCCCTTAGGGGAATCCGCTACAATGAGCAGTTCTTC. Its protein product is CAISESLRGIRYNEQFF.

J is TRBJ2-3 and V is TRBV9; D remains ambiguous. Germline CDR1 reads SGDLS; CDR2 reads YYNGEE. The CDR3 is 15 residues long. V was clipped by 0 bases and J by 6 bases, with 14 bases between them. The CDR3 spells CASSVEARSIDTQYF. In DNA, the CDR3 is TGTGCCAGCAGCGTAGAGGCCAGGAGCATCGATACGCAGTATTTT.

The chain carries TRBV29-1 and TRBJ2-3; 10 bases are shared with TRBD1. V lost 7 bases, J lost 4 bases, and 8 bases stayed unmatched. CDR3 length equals 14 residues. Germline V CDR1 and CDR2: SQVTM, ANQGSEA. Here the CDR3 reads CSDTTGGAPDTQYF. The CDR3 DNA reads as TGCAGCGATACGACAGGGGGCGCCCCAGATACGCAGTATTTT.

This clonotype was seen a few times. This sequence joins TRBV3-1 and TRBJ2-7; 12 positions match TRBD2. Germline CDR1 and CDR2: LGHDT and YNNKEL (reference sequence). V shed 0 bases, J shed 7 bases, and the junction held 4 bases outside the gene matches. The CDR3 contains 15 residues. The CDR3 loop is CASSQDTSGGREQYF. DNA for the CDR3: TGTGCCAGCAGCCAAGATACTAGCGGGGGGAGGGAGCAGTACTTC.

This clonotype was seen a few times. The chain recombines TRBV7-2 with TRBJ2-4; weak D call: TRBD1 (6 bases). The germline V gene encodes CDR1 SGHTA and CDR2 FQGNSA. Trimming shortened V by 8 bases and J by 1 base, and 12 bases separated the two germline ends. The CDR3 has 14 amino acids. The chain's CDR3 is CASGADRAKNIQYF. The DNA for the CDR3 is TGTGCCAGCGGCGCCGACAGGGCCAAAAACATTCAGTACTTC.

The CDR3 spells CASSPGAGGGTDTQYF. The CDR3 DNA reads as TGTGCCAGCAGCCCTGGGGCGGGGGGAGGGACAGATACGCAGTATTTT. The rearrangement joins TRBV7-3 to TRBJ2-3; TRBD2 aligns across 8 bases. The germline V gene encodes CDR1 SGHTA and CDR2 FQGTGA. The CDR3 runs to 16 residues. Losses at the gene ends were 5 bases for V and 3 bases for J; bases not matched to a gene: 10.

This clonotype occurred a few times. This chain links TRBV20-1 with TRBJ1-5, with TRBD1 as a possible D gene (5 bases). In germline, CDR1 is DFQATT, CDR2 SNEGSKA (reference sequence). The ends were cut back, 5 bases at V and 1 base at J, with 12 bases in the middle. The CDR3 runs to 14 residues. This CDR3 is CSAGQGWSNQPQHF. Here the CDR3 DNA reads TGCAGTGCTGGGCAGGGATGGAGCAATCAGCCCCAGCATTTT.